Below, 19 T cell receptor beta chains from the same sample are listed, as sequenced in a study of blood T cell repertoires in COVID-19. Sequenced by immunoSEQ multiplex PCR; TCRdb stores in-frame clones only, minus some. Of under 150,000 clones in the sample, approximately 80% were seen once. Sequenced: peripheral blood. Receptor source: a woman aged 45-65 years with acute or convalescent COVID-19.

This chain's CDR3 is CAISEPTSAGEETQYF. CDR3 nucleotide sequence: TGTGCCATCAGTGAGCCCACCTCGGCGGGGGAGGAGACCCAGTACTTC. The chain recombines TRBV10-3 with TRBJ2-5, with 7 bases lining up with TRBD2. Germline CDR1 and CDR2: ENHRY and SYGVKD. There are 16 residues in the CDR3. The J segment lost 5 bases and the V segment lost 2 bases, leaving 11 bases of the junction unmatched.

The CDR3 loop reads CASTSVTGNGSPLHF. The CDR3 coding sequence is TGTGCCAGCACCTCAGTGACAGGGAATGGTTCACCCCTCCACTTT. V usage is TRBV11-2 and J usage is TRBJ1-6; TRBD1 aligns across 7 bases. Trimming removed 7 bases from V and 9 bases from J; junction bases left unmatched: 12. This CDR3 is built from 15 residues. The germline gives CDR1 SGHAT, CDR2 FQNNGV.

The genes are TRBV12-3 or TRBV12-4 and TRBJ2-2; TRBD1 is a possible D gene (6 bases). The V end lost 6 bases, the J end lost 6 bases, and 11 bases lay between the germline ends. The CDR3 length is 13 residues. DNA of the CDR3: TGTGCCAGCAGCCTACAGGGAGCCGGGGAGCTGTTTTTT. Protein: CASSLQGAGELFF.

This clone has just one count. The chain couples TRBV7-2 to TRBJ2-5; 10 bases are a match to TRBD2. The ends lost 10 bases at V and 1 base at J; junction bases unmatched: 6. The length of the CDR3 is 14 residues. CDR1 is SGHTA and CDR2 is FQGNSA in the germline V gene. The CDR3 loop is CATKLAGLQETQYF. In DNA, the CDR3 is TGTGCCACCAAACTAGCGGGGCTCCAAGAGACCCAGTACTTC.

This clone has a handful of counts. The CDR3 is CASSLKPGEYRGANVLTF. CDR3 bases: TGTGCCAGCAGTTTAAAGCCAGGGGAATATCGTGGGGCCAACGTCCTGACTTTC. The chain has TRBV27 and TRBJ2-6; a weak D match, TRBD1 (6 bases). V lost 2 bases, J lost 3 bases, and 17 bases lay in between. This CDR3 is 18 amino acids long. CDR1 MNHEY and CDR2 SMNVEV come from the germline V gene (reference sequence).

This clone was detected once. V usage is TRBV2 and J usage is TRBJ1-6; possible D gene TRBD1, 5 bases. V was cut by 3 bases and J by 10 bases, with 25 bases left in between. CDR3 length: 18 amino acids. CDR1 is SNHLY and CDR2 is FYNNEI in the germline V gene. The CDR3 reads CASSDSPLGQGFVSPLHF. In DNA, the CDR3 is TGTGCCAGCAGTGATAGTCCCCTCGGGCAGGGTTTTGTATCACCCCTCCACTTT. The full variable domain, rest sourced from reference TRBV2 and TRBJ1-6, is EPEVTQTPSHQVTQMGQEVILRCVPISNHLYFYWYRQILGQKVEFLVSFYNNEISEKSEIFDDQFSVERPDGSNFTLKIRSTKLEDSAMYFCASSDSPLGQGFVSPLHFGNGTRLTVT.

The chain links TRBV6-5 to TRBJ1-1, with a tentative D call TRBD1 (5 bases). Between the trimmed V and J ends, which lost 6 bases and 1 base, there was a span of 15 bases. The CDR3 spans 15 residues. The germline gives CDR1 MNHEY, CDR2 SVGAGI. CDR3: CASSPLSGGNTEAFF. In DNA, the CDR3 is TGTGCCAGCAGCCCACTTTCGGGGGGGAACACTGAAGCTTTCTTT.

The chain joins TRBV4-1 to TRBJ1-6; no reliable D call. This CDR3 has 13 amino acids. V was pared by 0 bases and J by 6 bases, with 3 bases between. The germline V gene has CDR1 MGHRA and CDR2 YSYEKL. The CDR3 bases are TGCGCCAGCAGCCAAGAGCGTAATTCACCCCTCCACTTT. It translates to CASSQERNSPLHF.

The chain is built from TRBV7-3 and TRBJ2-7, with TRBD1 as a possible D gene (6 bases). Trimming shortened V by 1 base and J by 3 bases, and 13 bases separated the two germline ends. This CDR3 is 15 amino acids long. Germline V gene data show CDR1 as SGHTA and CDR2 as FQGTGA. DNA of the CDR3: TGTGCCAGCAGCTTAATGGCGACAGGCCGCTACGAGCAGTACTTC. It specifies CASSLMATGRYEQYF.

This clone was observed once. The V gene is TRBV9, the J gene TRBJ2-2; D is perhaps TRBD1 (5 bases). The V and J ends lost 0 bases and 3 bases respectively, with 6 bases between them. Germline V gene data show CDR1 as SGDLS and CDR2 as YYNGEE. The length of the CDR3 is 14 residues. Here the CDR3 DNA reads TGTGCCAGCAGCGTAGCGACAGACACCGGGGAGCTGTTTTTT. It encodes CASSVATDTGELFF.

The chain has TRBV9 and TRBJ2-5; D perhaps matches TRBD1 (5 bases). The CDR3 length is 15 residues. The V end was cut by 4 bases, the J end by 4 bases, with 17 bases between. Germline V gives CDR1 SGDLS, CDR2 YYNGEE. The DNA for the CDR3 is TGTGCCAGCAGCTCCCAGGGATTCTTAGGAGAGACCCAGTACTTC. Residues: CASSSQGFLGETQYF.

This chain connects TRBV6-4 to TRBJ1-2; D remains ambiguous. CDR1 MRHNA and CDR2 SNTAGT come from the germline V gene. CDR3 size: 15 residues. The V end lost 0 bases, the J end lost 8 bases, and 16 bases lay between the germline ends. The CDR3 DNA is TGTGCCAGCAGTGACTCGAAGTCCGGGAAGGGAGGCTACACCTTC. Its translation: CASSDSKSGKGGYTF.

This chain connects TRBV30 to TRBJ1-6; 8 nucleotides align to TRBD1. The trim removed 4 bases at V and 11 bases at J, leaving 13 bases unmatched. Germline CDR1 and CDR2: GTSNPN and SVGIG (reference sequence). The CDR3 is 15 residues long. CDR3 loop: CAWTQQGGGGTPLHF. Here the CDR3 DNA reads TGTGCCTGGACCCAACAGGGGGGAGGCGGGACACCCCTCCACTTT.

This chain's CDR3 is CASSLGTTGYTF. The CDR3 DNA follows: TGTGCCAGCAGCTTAGGAACAACGGGCTACACCTTC. The rearrangement uses TRBV7-8 and TRBJ1-2; D is unclear. Germline CDR1 reads SGHVS; CDR2 reads FQNEAQ. Trimming took 1 base from V and 8 from J, leaving 8 bases between them. CDR3 length equals 12 residues.

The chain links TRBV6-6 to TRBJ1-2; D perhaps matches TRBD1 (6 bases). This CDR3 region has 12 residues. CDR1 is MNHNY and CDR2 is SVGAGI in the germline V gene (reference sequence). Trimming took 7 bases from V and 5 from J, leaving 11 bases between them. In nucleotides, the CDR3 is TGTGCCAGCACCACTCAGGGGTATGGCTACACCTTC. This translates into CASTTQGYGYTF.

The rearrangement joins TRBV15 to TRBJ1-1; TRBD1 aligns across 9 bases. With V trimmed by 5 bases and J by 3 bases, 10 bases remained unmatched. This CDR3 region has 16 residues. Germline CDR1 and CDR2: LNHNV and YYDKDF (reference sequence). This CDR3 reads CATSQGLQGAHTEAFF. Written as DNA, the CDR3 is TGTGCCACCAGCCAAGGATTACAGGGGGCGCACACTGAAGCTTTCTTT. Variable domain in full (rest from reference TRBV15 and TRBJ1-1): DAMVIQNPRYQVTQFGKPVTLSCSQTLNHNVMYWYQQKSSQAPKLLFHYYDKDFNNEADTPDNFQSRRPNTSFCFLDIRSPGLGDTAMYLCATSQGLQGAHTEAFFGQGTRLTVV.

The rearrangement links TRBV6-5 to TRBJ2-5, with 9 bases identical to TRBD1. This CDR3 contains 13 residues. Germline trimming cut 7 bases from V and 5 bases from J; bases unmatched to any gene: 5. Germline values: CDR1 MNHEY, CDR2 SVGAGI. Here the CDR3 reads CASTRDRDETQYF. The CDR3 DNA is TGTGCCAGCACCCGGGACAGGGATGAGACCCAGTACTTC.

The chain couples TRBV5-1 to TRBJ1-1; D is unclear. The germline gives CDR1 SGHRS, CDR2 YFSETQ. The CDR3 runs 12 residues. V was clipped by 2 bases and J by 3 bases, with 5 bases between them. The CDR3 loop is CASSFGDTEAFF. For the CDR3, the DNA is TGCGCCAGCAGCTTTGGAGACACTGAAGCTTTCTTT.

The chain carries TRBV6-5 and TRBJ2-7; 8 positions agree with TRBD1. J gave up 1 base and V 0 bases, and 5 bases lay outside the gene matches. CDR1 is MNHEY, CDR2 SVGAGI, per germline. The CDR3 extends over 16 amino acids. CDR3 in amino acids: CASSYSRQGSSYEQYF. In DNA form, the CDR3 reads TGTGCCAGCAGTTACTCGCGACAGGGGTCATCCTACGAGCAGTACTTC.